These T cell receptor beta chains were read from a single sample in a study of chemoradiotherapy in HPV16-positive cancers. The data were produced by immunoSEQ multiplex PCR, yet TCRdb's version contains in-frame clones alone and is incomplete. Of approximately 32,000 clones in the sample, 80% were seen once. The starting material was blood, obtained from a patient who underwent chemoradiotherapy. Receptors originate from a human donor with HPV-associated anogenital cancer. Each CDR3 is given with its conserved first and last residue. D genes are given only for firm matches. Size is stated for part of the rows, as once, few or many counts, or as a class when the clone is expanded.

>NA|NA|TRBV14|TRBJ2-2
CASSQDFGGELFF
TGTGCCAGCAGCCAGGATTTCGGCGGGGAGCTGTTTTTT
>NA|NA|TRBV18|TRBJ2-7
CASSPPGQRTDEQYF
TGTGCCAGCTCACCTCCAGGGCAGCGAACTGACGAGCAGTACTTC
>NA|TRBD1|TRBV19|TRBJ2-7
CASSEQGAPHEQYF
TGTGCCAGTAGTGAACAGGGGGCGCCCCACGAGCAGTACTTC
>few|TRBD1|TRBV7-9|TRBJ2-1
CASSPRQGRSYNEQFF
TGTGCCAGCAGCCCGAGACAGGGGAGGTCCTACAATGAGCAGTTCTTC
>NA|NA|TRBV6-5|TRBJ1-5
CASKGARWGNQPQHF
TGTGCCAGCAAAGGGGCTCGGTGGGGCAATCAGCCCCAGCATTTT
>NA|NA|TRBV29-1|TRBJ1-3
CSVEGGDTIYF
TGCAGCGTTGAAGGCGGGGACACCATATATTTT
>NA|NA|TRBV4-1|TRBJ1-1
CASSQDYQIMNTEAFF
TGCGCCAGCAGCCAAGATTATCAAATAATGAACACTGAAGCTTTCTTT
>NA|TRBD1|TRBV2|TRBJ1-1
CASSEAGTANTEAFF
TGTGCCAGCAGTGAAGCCGGGACAGCCAACACTGAAGCTTTCTTT
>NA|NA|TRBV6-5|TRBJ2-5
CASSPFRGGDETQYF
TGTGCCAGCAGCCCGTTCAGGGGTGGGGACGAGACCCAGTACTTC
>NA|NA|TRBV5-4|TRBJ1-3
CASRGSGNTIYF
TGTGCCAGCAGGGGTTCTGGAAACACCATATATTTT
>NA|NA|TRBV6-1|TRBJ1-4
CASSRNQGGYEKLFF
TGTGCCAGCTCTAGAAACCAAGGGGGGTATGAAAAACTGTTTTTT
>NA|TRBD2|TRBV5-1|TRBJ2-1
CASSSGTSSGSYNEQFF
TGCGCCAGCAGCTCCGGGACTAGCTCCGGCTCCTACAATGAGCAGTTCTTC
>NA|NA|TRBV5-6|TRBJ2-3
CASSRSGGTDTQYF
TGTGCCAGCAGCCGATCGGGGGGCACAGATACGCAGTATTTT
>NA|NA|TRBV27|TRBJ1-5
CASSSTGLWSNQPQHF
TGTGCCAGCAGTTCTACAGGGTTGTGGAGCAATCAGCCCCAGCATTTT
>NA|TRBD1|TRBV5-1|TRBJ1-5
CASSSGQGGNQPQHF
TGCGCCAGCAGCTCGGGACAGGGGGGTAATCAGCCCCAGCATTTT
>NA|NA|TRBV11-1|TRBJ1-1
CASSPAIGTNTEAFF
TGTGCCAGCAGCCCTGCCATTGGGACGAACACTGAAGCTTTCTTT
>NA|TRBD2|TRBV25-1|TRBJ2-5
CASSDMTSGEQETQYF
TGTGCCAGCAGTGATATGACTAGCGGGGAGCAAGAGACCCAGTACTTC
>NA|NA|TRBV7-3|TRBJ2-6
CASSWALANVLTF
TGTGCCAGCAGCTGGGCATTGGCCAACGTCCTGACTTTC
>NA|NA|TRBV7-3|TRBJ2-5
CASSLNPDSTQYF
TGTGCCAGCAGCTTAAATCCCGATTCGACCCAGTACTTC
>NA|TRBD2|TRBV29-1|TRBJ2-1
CSGRSGGDSYNEQFF
TGCAGCGGCAGAAGCGGGGGGGACTCCTACAATGAGCAGTTCTTC
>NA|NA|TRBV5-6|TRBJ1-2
CASSTINYGYTF
TGTGCCAGCAGCACTATTAACTATGGCTACACCTTC
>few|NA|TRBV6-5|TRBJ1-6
CASSYSSGSYNSPLHF
TGTGCCAGCAGTTACTCGTCCGGCTCCTATAATTCACCCCTCCACTTT
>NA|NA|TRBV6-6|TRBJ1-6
CASSAESPLHF
TGTGCCAGCAGTGCAGAGTCACCCCTCCACTTT
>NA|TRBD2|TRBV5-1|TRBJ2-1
CASSLGRGGSYNEQFF
TGCGCCAGCAGCTTGGGGCGCGGGGGATCATACAATGAGCAGTTCTTC
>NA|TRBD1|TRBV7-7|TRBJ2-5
CASSPHRDRVGETQYF
TGTGCCAGCAGCCCGCACCGGGACAGGGTAGGAGAGACCCAGTACTTC
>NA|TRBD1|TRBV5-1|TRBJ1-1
CASSLTGTGNTEAFF
TGCGCCAGCAGCTTGACTGGGACAGGGAACACTGAAGCTTTCTTT
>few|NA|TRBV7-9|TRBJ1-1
CASSLGLSTEAFF
TGTGCCAGCAGCTTGGGGTTGAGCACTGAAGCTTTCTTT
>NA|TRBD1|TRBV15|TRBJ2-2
CATSRPEDRVDGELFF
TGTGCCACCAGCAGACCCGAGGACAGGGTGGACGGGGAGCTGTTTTTT
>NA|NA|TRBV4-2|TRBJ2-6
CASSQDRVAGANVLTF
TGTGCCAGCAGCCAAGATCGGGTAGCTGGGGCCAACGTCCTGACTTTC
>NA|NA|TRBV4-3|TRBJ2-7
CASSQAVAGAYEQYF
TGCGCCAGCAGCCAAGCCGTCGCAGGGGCCTACGAGCAGTACTTC
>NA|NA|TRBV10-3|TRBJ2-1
CAIGIERGGNEQFF
TGTGCCATCGGAATCGAACGGGGTGGCAATGAGCAGTTCTTC
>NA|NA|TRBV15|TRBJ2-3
CATSKGINTDTQYF
TGTGCCACCAGCAAGGGAATTAACACAGATACGCAGTATTTT
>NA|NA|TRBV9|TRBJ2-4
CASSVGHVLAKNIQYF
TGTGCCAGCAGCGTAGGACATGTCCTAGCCAAAAACATTCAGTACTTC
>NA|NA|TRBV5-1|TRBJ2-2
CASSLGGARGTGELFF
TGCGCCAGCAGCTTGGGAGGGGCTCGGGGCACCGGGGAGCTGTTTTTT
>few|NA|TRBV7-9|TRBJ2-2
CASSLTGIGELFF
TGTGCCAGCAGCCTCACAGGGATCGGGGAGCTGTTTTTT
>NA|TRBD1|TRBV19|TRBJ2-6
CASRSPGQGAGGANVLTF
TGTGCCAGTAGGTCACCGGGACAGGGGGCAGGAGGGGCCAACGTCCTGACTTTC
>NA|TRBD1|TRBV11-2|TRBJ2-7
CASSLVDRHEQYF
TGTGCCAGCAGCTTAGTGGACAGGCACGAGCAGTACTTC
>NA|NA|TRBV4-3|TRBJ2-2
CASSQGGGAGEEVGELFF
TGCGCCAGCAGCCAAGGGGGAGGGGCAGGGGAAGAGGTCGGGGAGCTGTTTTTT
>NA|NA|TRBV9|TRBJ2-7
CASSVGGSYEQYF
TGTGCCAGTAGCGTAGGTGGGTCTTACGAGCAGTACTTC
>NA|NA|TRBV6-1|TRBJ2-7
CASSEGFLAYEQYF
TGTGCCAGCAGTGAGGGATTTTTGGCCTACGAGCAGTACTTC
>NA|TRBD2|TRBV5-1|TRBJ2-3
CASSFRIAGSTDTQYF
TGCGCCAGCAGCTTCAGAATAGCGGGGAGCACAGATACGCAGTATTTT
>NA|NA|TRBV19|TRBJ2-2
CASRRGQLNTGELFF
TGTGCCAGTAGGAGAGGACAGCTCAACACCGGGGAGCTGTTTTTT
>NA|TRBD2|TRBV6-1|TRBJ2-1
CASSEQLTSGKYNEQFF
TGTGCCAGCAGTGAACAGCTGACTAGCGGCAAATACAATGAGCAGTTCTTC